The 17 T cell receptor beta chains below all came from one sample that was sequenced in a study of OX40 agonist ivuxolimab in advanced cancers. Sequencing was performed with immunoSEQ multiplex PCR; in TCRdb, only in-frame clones are kept and a portion is missing. The sample gives approximately 87,000 clones, around 91% of which show up once; 0.7% to 1% is in the top ten. The specimen was CD4+ or CD8+ T cells sorted from blood, collected in a trial of the OX40 agonist ivuxolimab. The receptor set was obtained from an adult with an advanced solid tumor such as melanoma, head and neck, liver or kidney cancer.

V gene TRBV25-1 combines with J gene TRBJ1-3, with D unresolved. The V end lost 4 bases, the J end lost 2 bases, and 15 bases lay between the germline ends. This CDR3 has 16 residues. From germline, CDR1 is MGHDK and CDR2 SYGVNS. This CDR3 reads CASSGGVGRAGNTIYF. CDR3 in DNA: TGTGCCAGCAGTGGGGGTGTTGGTAGGGCTGGAAACACCATATATTTT.

V and J are TRBV6-5 and TRBJ2-1; unclear D gene. V was shortened by 6 bases and J by 8 bases, with 17 bases between the two germline ends. CDR3 length: 14 residues. CDR1 and CDR2 (germline): MNHEY, SVGAGI. The CDR3 loop reads CASSMDLTRDEQFF. As DNA, the CDR3 is TGTGCCAGCAGCATGGACCTAACGCGCGATGAGCAGTTCTTC.

This chain connects TRBV11-3 to TRBJ2-2; D is undetermined. Germline CDR1 reads SGHNT; CDR2 reads YENEEA. The CDR3 loop spans 14 amino acids. The V end was cut by 8 bases, the J end by 3 bases, with 13 bases between. The CDR3 nucleotides read TGTGCCAGCTCAGCGAGCCTAGACACCGGGGAGCTGTTTTTT. The encoded protein is CASSASLDTGELFF.

CDR3 in amino acids: CASSLVGGSDEQYF. CDR3 nucleotides: TGTGCCAGCAGCTTAGTTGGGGGCAGCGACGAGCAGTACTTC. The chain couples TRBV7-9 to TRBJ2-7, with TRBD1 as a possible D gene (6 bases). The V end was cut by 1 base, the J end by 5 bases, with 12 bases between. Looked up from germline, CDR1 is SEHNR and CDR2 is FQNEAQ (reference sequence). The CDR3 extends over 14 amino acids.

This chain links TRBV30 with TRBJ1-6; no clear D. The CDR3 runs to 15 residues. Germline V gene sequence: CDR1 GTSNPN, CDR2 SVGIG (reference sequence). The V end was cut by 0 bases, the J end by 0 bases, with 6 bases between. The CDR3 sequence is CAWSVPSSYNSPLHF. The DNA for the CDR3 is TGTGCCTGGAGTGTACCGAGCTCCTATAATTCACCCCTCCACTTT.

The chain is built from TRBV5-6 and TRBJ1-1, with D uncertain. Trimming pared 4 bases from V and 1 base from J, leaving 8 bases between. CDR3 length: 13 amino acids. The germline gives CDR1 SGHDT, CDR2 YYEEEE. CDR3 sequence (DNA): TGTGCCAGCAGCCCGAGCGGGAACACTGAAGCTTTCTTT. It codes for CASSPSGNTEAFF.

The V gene is TRBV29-1, the J gene TRBJ1-3; 9 nucleotides line up with TRBD1. The CDR3 spans 13 residues. Trimming removed 6 bases from V and 9 bases from J; junction bases left unmatched: 9. CDR1 is SQVTM, CDR2 ANQGSEA, per germline. The CDR3 protein is CSVGSMTGGTIYF. As DNA, the CDR3 is TGCAGCGTCGGCTCTATGACAGGGGGCACCATATATTTT. Based on the CDR3 plus reference TRBV29-1 and TRBJ1-3, the full variable domain is SAVISQKPSRDICQRGTSLTIQCQVDSQVTMMFWYRQQPGQSLTLIATANQGSEATYESGFVIDKFPISRPNLTFSTLTVSNMSPEDSSIYLCSVGSMTGGTIYFGEGSWLTVV.

The V gene is TRBV6-5, the J gene TRBJ2-5, with TRBD2 matching over 10 bases. The CDR3 is 16 amino acids. V lost 0 bases and J lost 4; bases outside the gene matches: 5. The germline V gene encodes CDR1 MNHEY and CDR2 SVGAGI. In DNA form, the CDR3 reads TGTGCCAGCAGTTACTCCAGCGGGAGGGGGGGAGAGACCCAGTACTTC. It yields the protein CASSYSSGRGGETQYF.

The chain combines TRBV14 with TRBJ2-3, with D unclear. V lost 5 bases to trimming and J lost 5 bases, with 5 bases between them. Germline V gene sequence: CDR1 SGHDN, CDR2 FVKESK. This CDR3 is 11 amino acids long. The CDR3 DNA reads TGTGCCAGCAGCGTACAAGATACGCAGTATTTT. It yields the protein CASSVQDTQYF.

The chain uses TRBV18 and TRBJ2-3, with D perhaps TRBD1 or TRBD2 (5 bases each). The germline V and J ends were trimmed by 6 bases and 1 base, with 11 bases remaining between them. From germline, CDR1 is KGHSH and CDR2 LQKENI. The CDR3 length is 14 residues. The CDR3 DNA reads as TGTGCCAGCTCCTCTCAGGGACGCACAGATACGCAGTATTTT. It encodes CASSSQGRTDTQYF.

The chain is built from TRBV29-1 and TRBJ2-7; 8 bases line up with TRBD1. Germline lookup yields CDR1 SQVTM and CDR2 ANQGSEA. CDR3 length: 11 residues. Trimming cost V 7 bases and J 9 bases; bases outside gene matches: 8. The CDR3 is CSAGTGGGQYF. As DNA, the CDR3 is TGCAGCGCGGGGACAGGAGGAGGGCAGTACTTC.

The V call is TRBV5-6, the J call TRBJ2-7, with D possibly TRBD2 on 6 matching bases. The CDR3 length is 13 residues. The V and J ends lost 5 bases and 5 bases respectively, with 14 bases between them. Germline V gives CDR1 SGHDT, CDR2 YYEEEE. CDR3 bases: TGTGCCAGCAGAGTCGGGAGTCCCCACGAGCAGTACTTC. The encoded protein is CASRVGSPHEQYF.

J is TRBJ2-7 and V is TRBV5-6, with D hard to call. CDR1 and CDR2 from the germline V gene are SGHDT and YYEEEE. The CDR3 runs to 17 residues. Trimming stripped 5 bases from V and 0 bases from J, with 21 bases between. The CDR3 nucleotides read TGTGCCAGCAGTCTATTACAGTATACGGCAGGCTCCTACGAGCAGTACTTC. Amino acids: CASSLLQYTAGSYEQYF.

This clone was seen just once. Other DNA sequences from this sample encode an identical CDR3 as well. In DNA, the CDR3 is TGTGCCATCAGTGTCACGGGTTACGAGCAGTACTTC. Encoded protein: CAISVTGYEQYF. V and J are TRBV10-3 and TRBJ2-7; D uncertain. Looked up from germline, CDR1 is ENHRY and CDR2 is SYGVKD. Deletions cut 4 bases from V and 4 bases from J, with 8 bases between. CDR3 length equals 12 residues.

In DNA, the CDR3 is TGTGCCACCAGCACTTCAACAGGGGCCGGGGAGCTGTTTTTT. Protein: CATSTSTGAGELFF. The V and J genes are TRBV15 and TRBJ2-2; TRBD1 matches at 7 bases. CDR3 length: 14 amino acids. Germline V gene data show CDR1 as LNHNV and CDR2 as YYDKDF (reference sequence). V gave up 4 bases and J gave up 6 bases; unmatched junction bases: 5.

This clone was seen just once. The CDR3 DNA sequence: TGTGCCAGTAGCATTCCAGGGGAGGAAAACGAGCAGTACTTC. It specifies CASSIPGEENEQYF. The genes are TRBV19 and TRBJ2-7; the D gene could be TRBD1 or TRBD2 (6 bases each). Germline CDR1 and CDR2: LNHDA and SQIVND (reference sequence). There are 14 residues in the CDR3. Trimming removed 6 bases at V and 5 bases at J, with 17 bases between. The full variable domain, in which reference TRBV19 and TRBJ2-7 provide the parts outside the CDR3, is DGGITQSPKYLFRKEGQNVTLSCEQNLNHDAMYWYRQDPGQGLRLIYYSQIVNDFQKGDIAEGYSVSREKKESFPLTVTSAQKNPTAFYLCASSIPGEENEQYFGPGTRLTVT.

In its sample, this clone was seen once. The chain is built from TRBV28 and TRBJ1-3; possibly TRBD1 for D (6 bases). Germline loops: CDR1 MDHEN, CDR2 SYDVKM. V was pared by 1 base and J by 9 bases, with 16 bases between. The CDR3 length is 15 residues. CDR3 nucleotide sequence: TGTGCCAGCAGTTTATCCCTTAGAAGGGGGAGCACCATATATTTT. This translates into CASSLSLRRGSTIYF.